Listed below are T cell receptor beta chains from one sample, sequenced in a study of identical twins. TCRdb fed the 5' RACE reads into MiXCR, producing one record per CDR3 protein. The sample holds approximately 220,000 distinct CDR3 sequences, less than 8% seen once. In addition, the sample was reused for a study of yellow fever vaccine responses in identical twins.

Sequencing was done on a sample of memory (CD45RO+) T cells sorted from blood. The source is a young woman in good health. CDR3s include the opening cysteine and the closing phenylalanine or tryptophan. D genes are given only for firm matches. For some rows the clone size is stated as once, few or many, or as a class when expanded; others skip it.

D gene	V gene	J gene	clone size	CDR3 protein	CDR3 DNA
-	TRBV20-1	TRBJ2-4	-	CSARDRSLAKNIQYF	TGCAGTGCTAGAGATCGCAGCCTAGCCAAAAACATTCAGTACTTC
-	TRBV7-9	TRBJ1-1	-	CASSLESITTEAFF	TGTGCCAGCAGCTTAGAGTCTATTACCACTGAAGCTTTCTTT
-	TRBV6-5	TRBJ1-5	few	CASSGPNQPQHF	TGTGCCAGCAGTGGCCCCAATCAGCCCCAGCATTTT
-	TRBV7-2	TRBJ1-6	few	CASSLGTSNSPLHF	TGTGCCAGCAGCTTGGGTACTTCTAATTCACCCCTCCACTTT
-	TRBV20-1	TRBJ2-3	-	CSASALGALDTQYF	TGCAGTGCTAGCGCCCTCGGGGCCTTGGATACGCAGTATTTT
-	TRBV27	TRBJ2-7	many	CASSLSGISYEQYF	TGTGCCAGCAGTTTATCCGGGATCTCCTACGAGCAGTACTTC
-	TRBV12-3/TRBV12-4	TRBJ2-4	many	CASSLGGPKNIQYF	TGTGCCAGCAGTTTAGGGGGACCCAAAAACATTCAGTACTTC
-	TRBV7-2	TRBJ2-7	many	CASSSAGSSYEQYF	TGTGCCAGCAGCTCCGCAGGGAGTTCCTACGAGCAGTACTTC
-	TRBV12-3/TRBV12-4	TRBJ2-7	many	CASSLRQGDEQYF	TGTGCCAGCAGTTTGCGGCAAGGAGACGAGCAGTACTTC
TRBD2	TRBV28	TRBJ2-7	-	CASTVSGRIYEQYF	TGTGCCAGCACCGTAAGCGGGAGAATTTACGAGCAGTACTTC
-	TRBV20-1	TRBJ2-3	few	CSVETLQADTQYF	TGCAGTGTCGAGACCCTTCAGGCAGATACGCAGTATTTT
TRBD1	TRBV4-2	TRBJ1-1	few	CASSQAGGLGTEAFF	TGTGCCAGCAGCCAAGCAGGGGGCTTGGGGACTGAAGCTTTCTTT
-	TRBV9	TRBJ2-7	few	CASSVKRYCEQYF	TGTGCCAGCAGCGTAAAGAGGTATTGCGAGCAGTACTTC
-	TRBV24-1	TRBJ2-1	many	CATSVFRGIPYNEQFF	TGTGCCACCAGTGTTTTCAGGGGAATACCCTACAATGAGCAGTTCTTC
-	TRBV3-1	TRBJ1-5	-	CASSQYQGNQPQHF	TGTGCCAGCAGCCAATATCAGGGCAATCAGCCCCAGCATTTT
-	TRBV11-2	TRBJ1-2	few	CASSLNRGYTF	TGTGCCAGCAGCCTAAATCGTGGCTACACCTTC
-	TRBV27	TRBJ2-7	-	CASSLGSGVAYEQYF	TGTGCCAGCAGTTTAGGGTCAGGGGTGGCCTACGAGCAGTACTTC
TRBD2	TRBV5-1	TRBJ2-7	many	CASSSRRGGSEQYF	TGCGCCAGCAGCTCCCGCCGGGGGGGCTCCGAGCAGTACTTC
-	TRBV18	TRBJ2-7	-	CASSPPEAYEQYF	TGTGCCAGCTCACCACCAGAAGCCTACGAGCAGTACTTC
TRBD2	TRBV12-3/TRBV12-4	TRBJ2-1	many	CASSYLAGGLNEQFF	TGTGCCAGCAGCTATCTAGCGGGGGGTCTAAATGAGCAGTTCTTC
TRBD2	TRBV5-1	TRBJ2-3	many	CASSPSPGGSDTQYF	TGCGCCAGCAGCCCATCCCCGGGGGGGAGTGATACGCAGTATTTT
-	TRBV12-3/TRBV12-4	TRBJ2-5	many	CASSFPEKETQYF	TGTGCCAGCAGTTTTCCGGAGAAAGAGACCCAGTACTTC
-	TRBV12-3/TRBV12-4	TRBJ2-3	many	CASSSRQDYTDTQYF	TGTGCCAGCAGTTCGCGACAGGACTACACGGATACGCAGTATTTT
-	TRBV20-1	TRBJ2-5	few	CSGQADQETQYF	TGCAGTGGTCAAGCGGACCAAGAGACCCAGTACTTC
TRBD2	TRBV2	TRBJ2-3	-	CASKRQRGRFGTDTQYF	TGTGCCAGCAAGCGGCAGCGGGGGAGGTTTGGCACAGATACGCAGTATTTT
TRBD2	TRBV3-1	TRBJ2-5	-	CASTKPLAGGRQETQYF	TGTGCCAGCACCAAACCGCTCGCGGGGGGCCGACAAGAGACCCAGTACTTC
-	TRBV7-2	TRBJ2-2	many	CASSLGGLAGGELFF	TGTGCCAGCAGCTTAGGGGGGCTAGCCGGCGGGGAGCTGTTTTTT
-	TRBV7-2	TRBJ1-6	many	CASSLNGVPPLHF	TGTGCCAGCAGCCTAAACGGGGTGCCACCCCTCCACTTT
-	TRBV20-1	TRBJ1-3	many	CSATGESGNTIYF	TGCAGTGCTACCGGGGAGTCTGGAAACACCATATATTTT
TRBD2	TRBV6-2/TRBV6-3	TRBJ2-5	few	CASSYSSASGRVEETQYF	TGTGCCAGCAGTTACTCGTCGGCGAGCGGGAGGGTAGAAGAGACCCAGTACTTC
TRBD2	TRBV7-2	TRBJ2-2	many	CASSLRGMNTGELFF	TGTGCCAGCAGCCTGCGGGGGATGAACACCGGGGAGCTGTTTTTT
-	TRBV20-1	TRBJ1-2	few	CRSGTWSASGYTF	TGCAGGTCCGGGACTTGGTCGGCTTCGGGCTACACCTTC
-	TRBV20-1	TRBJ2-3	-	CSAPPQGTDTQYF	TGCAGTGCTCCCCCGCAGGGCACAGATACGCAGTATTTT
TRBD2	TRBV11-2	TRBJ2-4	-	CASSLDNGGAAKNIQYF	TGTGCCAGCAGCTTAGATAACGGGGGGGCGGCCAAAAACATTCAGTACTTC
-	TRBV20-1	TRBJ2-7	-	CSANTNSLVTYEQYF	TGCAGTGCAAACACGAACAGTCTAGTTACCTACGAGCAGTACTTC
TRBD2	TRBV7-2	TRBJ2-5	many	CASSRRLSGSNKTQYF	TGTGCCAGCAGCCGCAGACTTAGCGGGAGCAACAAGACCCAGTACTTC
-	TRBV29-1	TRBJ2-7	-	CSVMLASSYEQYF	TGCAGCGTTATGTTAGCCAGTTCCTACGAGCAGTACTTC
TRBD1	TRBV2	TRBJ2-5	-	CASRETTGISETQYF	TGTGCCAGCAGAGAGACGACAGGGATCTCAGAGACCCAGTACTTC
TRBD2	TRBV2	TRBJ2-2	many	CASSGLAGVLNTGELFF	TGTGCCAGCAGTGGACTAGCGGGGGTACTGAACACCGGGGAGCTGTTTTTT
-	TRBV25-1	TRBJ2-5	-	CASRGTGRSETQYF	TGTGCCAGCAGGGGAACAGGGCGGTCAGAGACCCAGTACTTC
TRBD2	TRBV5-1	TRBJ2-5	-	CASSLALAGASETQYF	TGCGCCAGCAGCTTGGCACTAGCGGGAGCTTCGGAGACCCAGTACTTC
-	TRBV12-3/TRBV12-4	TRBJ1-5	many	CASSYKGGSNQPQHF	TGTGCCAGCAGCTATAAGGGGGGGAGCAATCAGCCCCAGCATTTT
TRBD2	TRBV24-1	TRBJ2-3	many	CATSTKARESSTDTQYF	TGTGCCACCAGTACTAAAGCGCGGGAGAGTAGCACAGATACGCAGTATTTT
-	TRBV4-3	TRBJ2-5	-	CASSQEQGLKTQYF	TGCGCCAGCAGCCAAGAACAGGGATTGAAGACCCAGTACTTC
-	TRBV20-1	TRBJ2-2	many	CSARSQGNGELFF	TGCAGTGCTAGATCACAGGGTAACGGGGAGCTGTTTTTT